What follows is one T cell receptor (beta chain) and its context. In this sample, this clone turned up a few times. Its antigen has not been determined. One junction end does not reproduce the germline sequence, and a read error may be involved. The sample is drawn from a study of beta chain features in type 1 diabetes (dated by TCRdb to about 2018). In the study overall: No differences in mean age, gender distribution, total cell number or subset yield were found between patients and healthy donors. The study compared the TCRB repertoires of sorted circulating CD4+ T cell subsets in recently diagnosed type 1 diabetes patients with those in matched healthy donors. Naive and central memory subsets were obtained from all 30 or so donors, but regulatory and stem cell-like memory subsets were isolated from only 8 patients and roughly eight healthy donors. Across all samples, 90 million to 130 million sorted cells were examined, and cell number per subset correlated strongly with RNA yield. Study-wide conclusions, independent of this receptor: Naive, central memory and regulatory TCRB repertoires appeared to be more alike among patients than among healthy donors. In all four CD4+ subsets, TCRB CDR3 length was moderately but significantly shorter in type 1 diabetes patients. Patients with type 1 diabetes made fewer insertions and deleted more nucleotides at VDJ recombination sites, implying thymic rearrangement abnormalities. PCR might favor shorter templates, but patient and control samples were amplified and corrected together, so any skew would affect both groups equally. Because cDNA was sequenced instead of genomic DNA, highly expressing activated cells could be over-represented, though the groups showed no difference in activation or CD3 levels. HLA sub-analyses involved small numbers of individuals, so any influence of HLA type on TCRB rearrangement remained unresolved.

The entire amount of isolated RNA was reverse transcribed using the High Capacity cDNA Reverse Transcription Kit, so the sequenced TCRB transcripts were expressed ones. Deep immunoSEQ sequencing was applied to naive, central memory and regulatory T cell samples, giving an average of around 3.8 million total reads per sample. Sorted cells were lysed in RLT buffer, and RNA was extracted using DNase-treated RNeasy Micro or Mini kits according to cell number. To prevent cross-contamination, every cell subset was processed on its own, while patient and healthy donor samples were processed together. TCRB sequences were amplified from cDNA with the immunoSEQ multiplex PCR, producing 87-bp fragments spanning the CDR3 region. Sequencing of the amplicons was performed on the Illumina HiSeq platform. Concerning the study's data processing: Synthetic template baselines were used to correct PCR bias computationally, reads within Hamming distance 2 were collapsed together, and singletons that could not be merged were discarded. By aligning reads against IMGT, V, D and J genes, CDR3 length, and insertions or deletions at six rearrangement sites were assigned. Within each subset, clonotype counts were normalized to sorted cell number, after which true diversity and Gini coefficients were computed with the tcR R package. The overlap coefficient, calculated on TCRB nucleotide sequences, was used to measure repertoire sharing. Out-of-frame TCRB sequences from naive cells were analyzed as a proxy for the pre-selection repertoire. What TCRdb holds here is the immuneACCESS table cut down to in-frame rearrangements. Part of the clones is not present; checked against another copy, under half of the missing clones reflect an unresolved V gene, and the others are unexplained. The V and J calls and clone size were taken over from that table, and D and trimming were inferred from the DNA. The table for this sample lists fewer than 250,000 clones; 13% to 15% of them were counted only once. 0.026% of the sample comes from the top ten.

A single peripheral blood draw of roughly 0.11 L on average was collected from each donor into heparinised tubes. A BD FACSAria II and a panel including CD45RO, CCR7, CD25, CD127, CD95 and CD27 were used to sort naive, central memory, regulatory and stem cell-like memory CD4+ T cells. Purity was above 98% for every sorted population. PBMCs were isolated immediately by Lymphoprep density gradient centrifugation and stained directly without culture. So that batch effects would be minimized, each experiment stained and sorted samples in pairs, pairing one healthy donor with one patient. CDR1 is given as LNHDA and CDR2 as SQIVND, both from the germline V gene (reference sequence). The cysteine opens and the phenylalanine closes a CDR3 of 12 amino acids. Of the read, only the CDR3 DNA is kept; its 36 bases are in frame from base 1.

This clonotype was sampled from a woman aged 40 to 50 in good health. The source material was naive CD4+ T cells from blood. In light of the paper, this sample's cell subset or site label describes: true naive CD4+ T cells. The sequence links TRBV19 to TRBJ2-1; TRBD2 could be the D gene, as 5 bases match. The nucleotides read TGTGCCAGTAGTATCGCCCCGGGAAGTCAGGTCTTC. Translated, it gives CASSIAPGSQVF.